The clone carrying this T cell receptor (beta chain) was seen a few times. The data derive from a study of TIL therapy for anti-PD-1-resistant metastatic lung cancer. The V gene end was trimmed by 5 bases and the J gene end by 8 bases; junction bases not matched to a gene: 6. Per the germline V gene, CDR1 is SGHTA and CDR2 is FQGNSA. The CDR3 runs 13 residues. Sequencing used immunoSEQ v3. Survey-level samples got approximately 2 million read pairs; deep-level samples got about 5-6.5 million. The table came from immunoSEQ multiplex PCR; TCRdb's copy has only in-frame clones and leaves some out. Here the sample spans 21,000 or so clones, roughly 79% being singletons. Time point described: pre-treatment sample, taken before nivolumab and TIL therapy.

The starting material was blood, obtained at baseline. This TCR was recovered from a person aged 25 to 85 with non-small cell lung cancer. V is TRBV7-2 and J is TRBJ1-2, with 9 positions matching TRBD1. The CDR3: CASSQTGGSGYTF. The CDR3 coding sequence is TGTGCCAGCAGCCAGACAGGGGGTTCCGGCTACACCTTC.